What follows are 2 T cell receptor beta chains derived from one specimen sequenced in a study of tissue T cells after allogeneic stem cell transplantation. The data were produced by immunoSEQ multiplex PCR, yet TCRdb's version contains in-frame clones alone and is incomplete. The data show approximately 50,000 clones, with about three quarters seen just once and around 0.5% held by the top ten. Sequences were obtained from sorted cells pooled from one or two spleens. The receptors were sampled from a pool of C57BL/6 mice in good health.

A remark on this clone: Mouse names are used for the genes. The read terminates 1 residue ahead of where the CDR3 ends, so the germline J gene completes it. The chain employs TRBV13-3 and TRBJ1-2, with TRBD1 identical over 9 bases. Looked up from germline, CDR1 is NNHDY and CDR2 is SYVADS. This CDR3 contains 15 residues. The ends lost 1 base at V and 3 bases at J; junction bases unmatched: 4. CDR3 sequence: CASSDTGGADSDYTF. Incomplete CDR3 DNA: TGTGCCAGCAGTGATACAGGGGGCGCGGACTCCGACTACACC.

On this clone: Gene names denote mouse genes. The observed sequence ends 1 residue before the CDR3 terminus, with the missing tail filled in from the germline J gene. The chain couples TRBV26 to TRBJ1-1, with a possible D match to TRBD1 (5 bases). The CDR3 is 12 residues long. The V gene's germline CDR1 is KGHPV and CDR2 FQNQEV (reference sequence). Trimming removed 6 bases from V and 3 bases from J, with 8 bases in between. The CDR3: CASSSGYTEVFF. Incomplete CDR3 DNA: TGTGCCAGCAGCTCAGGGTACACAGAAGTCTTC.